This paragraph reports one T cell receptor beta chain. The data were taken from a study of blood T cell repertoires in COVID-19. Trimming left V 4 bases short and J 0 bases short, with 7 bases between. The CDR3 is made up of 14 amino acids. In germline, CDR1 is LGHDT, CDR2 YNNKEL (reference sequence). Method: immunoSEQ multiplex PCR; TCRdb's copy keeps in-frame clones and lacks some. Among over 70,000 clones listed, roughly 84% were seen once. The source material was peripheral blood. The clonotype was recovered from a man aged 55 to 70 with COVID-19, enrolled during active disease. V usage is TRBV3-1 (or the pseudogene TRBV3-2) and J usage is TRBJ1-5; D is undetermined. The chain's CDR3 is CASSPGFSNQPQHF. The DNA for the CDR3 is TGTGCCAGCAGCCCGGGTTTTAGCAATCAGCCCCAGCATTTT.